Below are 2 T cell receptor beta chains sequenced from a single sample in a study of response to subunit inactivated influenza vaccine (dated by TCRdb to the late 2010s). Receptor libraries were prepared by RT-PCR. Instrument on record: Illumina HiSeq 2500. TCRdb handled the public reads itself, with Q25 trimming in fastp and clone calling in MiXCR, and kept productive beta chains. One record per CDR3 amino acid sequence lists the most common genes and DNA. The sample yields 300,000 to 350,000 distinct CDR3 sequences; around a fifth were counted once. The ten largest clones take up about 9.4% of the sample. Here the sequenced sample was PBMCs from blood, taken about 20 months after vaccination. Receptors were obtained from a man aged 45 to 75 who received an inactivated influenza vaccine. Donor details come from another sample of the same person, matched by shared clones.

The chain is built from TRBV4-1 and TRBJ2-3; 9 nucleotides match TRBD2. Trimming removed 6 bases from V and 5 bases from J; junction bases left unmatched: 6. CDR3 size: 14 residues. Germline V gene data show CDR1 as MGHRA and CDR2 as YSYEKL. The CDR3 sequence is CASRHSGGLDTQYF. CDR3 sequence (DNA): TGCGCCAGCAGGCATAGCGGGGGACTAGATACGCAGTATTTT.

The V and J genes are TRBV24-1 and TRBJ2-2; the D gene is possibly TRBD2 (6 bases). V lost 6 bases and J lost 2, with 15 bases in between. CDR3 length equals 16 residues. CDR1 is KGHDR and CDR2 is SFDVKD in the germline V gene. This CDR3 is CATSLAGRKNTGELFF. Written as DNA, the CDR3 is TGTGCCACCAGTCTCGCGGGACGGAAAAACACCGGGGAGCTGTTTTTT.